This T cell receptor (beta chain) was observed in a study of vaccination and CD4 T cells after COVID-19. Study-level background: Collection of post-COVID samples occurred a median roughly 92 days after diagnosis, spanning a range of 35 to 161. Blood was drawn a median around 66 days post second dose, range 14 to 241. The peptides that stimulated the cells were overlapping spike peptides from SARS-CoV-2, HCoV-NL63, HCoV-OC43 and HCoV-229E. Study conclusions and caveats: Going from about 22 to 38, median SARS-CoV-2-reactive clonotypes did not rise significantly.

An Oncomine TCR Beta short-read assay was used to sequence the DNA from cultured CD4+ T cells. TCRdb reprocessed the PCR reads with MiXCR, giving one entry per CDR3 protein. The sample records over 13,000 distinct CDR3 sequences, around 53% being singletons. Described treatment: approximately nine-day PBMC culture with coronavirus spike peptide pools or control peptides (ViraFEST assay). This CDR3 contains 14 residues. V shed 10 bases and J shed 0 bases, with 16 bases lying between them. CDR1 and CDR2 from the germline V gene are MNHEY and SMNVEV (reference sequence). Concerning this clonotype: Antigen specificity is unknown.

The sequence was collected from a human donor who had recovered from COVID-19. This chain links TRBV27 with TRBJ2-7; D possibly matches TRBD1 or TRBD2 (5 bases each). The sequenced sample was CD4+ T cells from blood, cultured in vitro. The CDR3 region is CATRDRYNSYEQYF. CDR3 in DNA: TGTGCCACCCGGGACCGATACAACTCCTACGAGCAGTACTTC.